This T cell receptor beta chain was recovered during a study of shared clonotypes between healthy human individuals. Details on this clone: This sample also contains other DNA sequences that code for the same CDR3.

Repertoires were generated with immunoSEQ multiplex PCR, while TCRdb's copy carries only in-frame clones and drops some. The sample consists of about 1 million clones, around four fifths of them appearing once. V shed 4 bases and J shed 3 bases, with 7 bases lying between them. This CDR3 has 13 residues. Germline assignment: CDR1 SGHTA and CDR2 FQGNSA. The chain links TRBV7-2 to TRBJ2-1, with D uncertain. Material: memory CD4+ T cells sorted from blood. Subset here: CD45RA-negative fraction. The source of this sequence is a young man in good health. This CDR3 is CASSSPGYNEQFF. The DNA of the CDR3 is TGTGCCAGCAGCTCTCCGGGCTACAATGAGCAGTTCTTC.